A single sample is the source of the 9 T cell receptor beta chains below, sequenced in a study of blood T cell repertoires in COVID-19. Profiling relied on immunoSEQ multiplex PCR, and the TCRdb table lists in-frame clones only, not all of them. The repertoire holds 200,000 to 300,000 clones, 70% to 90% seen once, with under 2.5% in the top ten. The sample taken for sequencing was PBMCs or T cells enriched from blood (not recorded which). The origin of the receptors is a middle-aged woman with acute COVID-19.

The chain links TRBV4-2 to TRBJ1-6; tentatively, D is TRBD1 (6 bases). Per the germline V gene, CDR1 is LGHNA and CDR2 is YNFKEQ. The CDR3 runs 15 residues. V shed 2 bases and J shed 2 bases, with 7 bases lying between them. The CDR3 spells CASSQWGPYNSPLHF. CDR3 DNA sequence: TGTGCCAGCAGCCAATGGGGGCCCTATAATTCACCCCTCCACTTT.

The rearrangement joins TRBV4-3 to TRBJ2-7; 9 bases agree with TRBD2. Trimming at V came to 3 bases and at J to 3 bases, leaving 9 bases not matched to a gene. The CDR3 covers 16 residues. Germline V gene lookup returns CDR1 LGHNA and CDR2 YSLEER. CDR3 DNA sequence: TGCGCCAGCAGCCAGGGAGCGGGGGGCCCTCTCTACGAGCAGTACTTC. This translates into CASSQGAGGPLYEQYF.

The V gene is TRBV5-5, the J gene TRBJ1-6; the D is unclear. V was cut by 4 bases and J by 7 bases, with 12 bases left in between. The CDR3 is 14 residues long. Looked up from germline, CDR1 is SGHKS and CDR2 is YYEKEE (reference sequence). CDR3 residues: CASSPLSQNSPLHF. The CDR3 bases are TGTGCCAGCAGCCCCCTTAGTCAAAATTCACCCCTCCACTTT.

The chain has TRBV7-2 and TRBJ2-7; 8 bases are a match to TRBD1. This CDR3 contains 15 residues. V gave up 5 bases and J gave up 3 bases; unmatched junction bases: 9. Germline-derived CDR1 and CDR2 are SGHTA and FQGNSA. CDR3 region: CASSLGQAPYYEQYF. DNA of the CDR3: TGTGCCAGCAGCCTGGGACAGGCTCCCTACTACGAGCAGTACTTC.

In its sample, this clone was seen a few times. The chain recombines TRBV6-2 or TRBV6-3 with TRBJ2-5, with 9 bases that match TRBD2. J gave up 5 bases and V 6 bases, and 13 bases lay outside the gene matches. Germline lookup yields CDR1 MNHEY and CDR2 SVGEGT. CDR3 length equals 16 residues. CDR3: CASSHQRGALGETQYF. CDR3 coding DNA: TGTGCCAGCAGCCACCAGCGGGGGGCCTTGGGGGAGACCCAGTACTTC.

The V call is TRBV30, the J call TRBJ1-4; D is undetermined. The germline V gene has CDR1 GTSNPN and CDR2 SVGIG (reference sequence). The CDR3 contains 13 residues. V lost 2 bases to trimming and J lost 6 bases, with 10 bases between them. DNA of the CDR3: TGTGCCTGGAGTAGGAGGCGTGATGAAAAACTGTTTTTT. It is translated as CAWSRRRDEKLFF.

The chain joins TRBV7-9 to TRBJ2-3; D unresolved. CDR1 SEHNR and CDR2 FQNEAQ come from the germline V gene (reference sequence). Between the trimmed V and J ends, which lost 5 bases and 5 bases, there was a span of 8 bases. This CDR3 is built from 12 residues. The chain's CDR3 is CASSPYGDTQYF. The CDR3 coding sequence is TGTGCCAGCAGCCCCTACGGAGATACGCAGTATTTT.

This chain joins TRBV4-1 and TRBJ1-1; D gene ambiguous. Germline values: CDR1 MGHRA, CDR2 YSYEKL. Between the trimmed V and J ends, which lost 0 bases and 0 bases, there was a span of 11 bases. The CDR3 totals 16 residues. The CDR3 reads CASSQDSPLVNTEAFF. CDR3 nucleotide sequence: TGCGCCAGCAGCCAAGATAGTCCGCTAGTGAACACTGAAGCTTTCTTT.

V and J are TRBV4-2 and TRBJ1-3; 7 bases fit TRBD1. Losses at the gene ends were 2 bases for V and 0 bases for J; bases not matched to a gene: 7. In germline, CDR1 is LGHNA, CDR2 YNFKEQ. This CDR3 region has 17 residues. CDR3 amino acids: CASSQLPGTASGNTIYF. Here the CDR3 DNA reads TGTGCCAGCAGCCAACTCCCCGGGACAGCCTCTGGAAACACCATATATTTT.